This T cell receptor beta chain was identified in a study of OX40 agonist ivuxolimab in advanced cancers. Overall study findings and caveats: Fewer expanded clones were found on average in CD4+ than in CD8+ T cells. In the 0.1 to 3.0 mg/kg range, CD4+ and CD8+ blood T cells had expanded clonally by week 6.

V lost 2 bases and J 2 bases, leaving 11 bases between the germline ends. CDR1 and CDR2 from the germline V gene are SGHKS and YYEKEE (reference sequence). CDR3 length: 14 residues. About this clone itself: The antigen is unknown.

Sequencing used immunoSEQ multiplex PCR; TCRdb keeps in-frame clones, though not all of them. Among about 70,000 clones listed, 92% were seen once. V and J are TRBV5-5 and TRBJ2-7, with TRBD1 as a possible D gene (5 bases). The starting material was CD4+ or CD8+ T cells sorted from blood, obtained in a trial of the OX40 agonist ivuxolimab. This TCR came from an adult with an advanced solid tumor such as melanoma, head and neck, liver or kidney cancer. CDR3 DNA sequence: TGTGCCAGCAGCTTCTCGGACATTCCCTACGAGCAGTACTTC. Translation: CASSFSDIPYEQYF.